This T cell receptor beta chain stems from a study of response to subunit inactivated influenza vaccine. Overall study results and limits: T cells newly recruited by each seasonal influenza vaccination are few, the authors suggested.

This clonotype has just a few counts. Antigen specificity is unknown. With 7 bases removed from V and 3 bases from J, the gap between germline ends came to 19 bases. The germline CDR1 and CDR2 sequences are MDHEN and SYDVKM. This CDR3 is 15 amino acids long. TCRdb redid the calling of the RT-PCR reads with MiXCR, one entry per CDR3 protein. The data hold 550,000 to 800,000 distinct CDR3 sequences, with approximately 13% observed a single time. The rearrangement joins TRBV28 to TRBJ2-7, with D tentatively TRBD1 or TRBD2 (5 bases each). The sequenced sample was PBMCs from blood, obtained around two weeks before vaccination. The sequence came from a man aged 50-60 years who received an inactivated influenza vaccine. The CDR3 reads CASTFLFGANYEQYF. The CDR3 coding sequence is TGTGCCAGCACCTTCCTATTCGGGGCAAACTACGAGCAGTACTTC.